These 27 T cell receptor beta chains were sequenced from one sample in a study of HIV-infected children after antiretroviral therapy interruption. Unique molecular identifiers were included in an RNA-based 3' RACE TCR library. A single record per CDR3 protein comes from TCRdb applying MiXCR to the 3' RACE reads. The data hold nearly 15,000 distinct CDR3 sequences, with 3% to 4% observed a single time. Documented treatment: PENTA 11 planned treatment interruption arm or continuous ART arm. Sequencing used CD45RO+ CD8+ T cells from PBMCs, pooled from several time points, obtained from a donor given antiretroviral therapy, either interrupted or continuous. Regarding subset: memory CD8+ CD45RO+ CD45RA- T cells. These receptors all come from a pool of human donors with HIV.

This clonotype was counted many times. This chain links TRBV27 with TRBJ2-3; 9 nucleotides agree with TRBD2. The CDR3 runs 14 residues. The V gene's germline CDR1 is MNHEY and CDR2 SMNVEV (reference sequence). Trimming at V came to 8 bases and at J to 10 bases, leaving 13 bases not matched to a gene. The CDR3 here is CASGLAGPPGAQYF. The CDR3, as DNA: TGTGCCAGCGGCCTAGCGGGGCCTCCCGGGGCGCAGTATTTT.

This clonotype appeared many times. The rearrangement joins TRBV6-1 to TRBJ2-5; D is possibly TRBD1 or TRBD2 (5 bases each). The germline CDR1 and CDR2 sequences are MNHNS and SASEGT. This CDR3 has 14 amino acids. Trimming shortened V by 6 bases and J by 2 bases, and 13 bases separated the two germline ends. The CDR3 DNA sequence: TGTGCCAGCAGCCTCGAGGGGTTGCAAGAGACCCAGTACTTC. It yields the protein CASSLEGLQETQYF.

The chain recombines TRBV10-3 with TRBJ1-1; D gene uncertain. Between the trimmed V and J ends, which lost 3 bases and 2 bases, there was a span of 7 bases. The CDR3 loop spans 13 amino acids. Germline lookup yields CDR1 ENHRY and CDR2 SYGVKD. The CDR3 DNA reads TGTGCCATCAGTGACGGGTTCAACACTGAAGCTTTCTTT. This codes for CAISDGFNTEAFF.

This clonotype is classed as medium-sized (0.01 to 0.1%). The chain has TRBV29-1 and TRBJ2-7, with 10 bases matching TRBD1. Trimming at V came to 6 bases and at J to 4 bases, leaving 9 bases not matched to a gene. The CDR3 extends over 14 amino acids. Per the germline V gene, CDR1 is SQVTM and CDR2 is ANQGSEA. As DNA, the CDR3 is TGCAGCGTGGCCGGGACAGGGGCCTATTACGAGCAGTACTTC. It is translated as CSVAGTGAYYEQYF.

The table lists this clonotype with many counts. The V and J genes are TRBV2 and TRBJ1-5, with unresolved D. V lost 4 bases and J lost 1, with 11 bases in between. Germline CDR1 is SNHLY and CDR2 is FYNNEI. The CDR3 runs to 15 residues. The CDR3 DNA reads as TGTGCCAGCAGTGTGTGGCCCTACAGCAATCAGCCCCAGCATTTT. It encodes CASSVWPYSNQPQHF.

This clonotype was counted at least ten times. In nucleotides, the CDR3 is TGCAGTGCTAGAGATCGTGGGGTAGCCCTCTTTGAGGAAGGCTACACCTTC. This translates into CSARDRGVALFEEGYTF. The rearrangement joins TRBV20-1 to TRBJ1-2; D remains unclear. The germline V gene encodes CDR1 DFQATT and CDR2 SNEGSKA (reference sequence). V lost 0 bases, J lost 8 bases, and 25 bases lay in between. The CDR3 length is 17 residues.

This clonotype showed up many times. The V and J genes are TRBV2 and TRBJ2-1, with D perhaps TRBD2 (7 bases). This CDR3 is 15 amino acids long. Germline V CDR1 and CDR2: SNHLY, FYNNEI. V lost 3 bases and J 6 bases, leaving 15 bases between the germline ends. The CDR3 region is CASSEGGGGANEQFF. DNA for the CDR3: TGTGCCAGCAGTGAGGGGGGGGGCGGCGCCAATGAGCAGTTCTTC.

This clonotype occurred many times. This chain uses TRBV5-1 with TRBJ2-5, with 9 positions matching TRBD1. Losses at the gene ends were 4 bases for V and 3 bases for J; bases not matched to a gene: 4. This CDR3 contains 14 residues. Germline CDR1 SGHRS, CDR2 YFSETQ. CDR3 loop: CASSMGQGKETQYF. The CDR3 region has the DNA TGCGCCAGCAGCATGGGACAGGGAAAAGAGACCCAGTACTTC. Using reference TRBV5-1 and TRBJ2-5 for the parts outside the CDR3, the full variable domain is KAGVTQTPRYLIKTRGQQVTLSCSPISGHRSVSWYQQTPGQGLQFLFEYFSETQRNKGNFPGRFSGRQFSNSRSEMNVSTLELGDSALYLCASSMGQGKETQYFGPGTRLLVL.

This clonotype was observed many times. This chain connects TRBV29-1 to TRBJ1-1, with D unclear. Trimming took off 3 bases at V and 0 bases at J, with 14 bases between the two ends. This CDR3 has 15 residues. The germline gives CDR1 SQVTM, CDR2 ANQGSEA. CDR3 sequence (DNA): TGCAGCGTTGATCAGGCGCAGAACGTGAACACTGAAGCTTTCTTT. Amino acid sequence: CSVDQAQNVNTEAFF.

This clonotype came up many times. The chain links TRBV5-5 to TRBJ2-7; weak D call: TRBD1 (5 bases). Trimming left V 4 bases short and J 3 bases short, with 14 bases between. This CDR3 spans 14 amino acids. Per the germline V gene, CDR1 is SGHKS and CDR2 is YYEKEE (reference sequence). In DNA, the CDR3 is TGTGCCAGCAGCCAACTTTCACAGGACTACGAGCAGTACTTC. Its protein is CASSQLSQDYEQYF.

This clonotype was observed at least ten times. This chain's CDR3 is CASSDQPGGTDTQYF. CDR3 bases: TGTGCCAGCAGTGACCAGCCAGGGGGCACAGATACGCAGTATTTT. The chain employs TRBV6-4 and TRBJ2-3; D is perhaps TRBD1 (6 bases). The V and J ends lost 2 bases and 1 base respectively, with 10 bases between them. The CDR3 loop spans 15 amino acids. Germline V gene sequence: CDR1 MRHNA, CDR2 SNTAGT.

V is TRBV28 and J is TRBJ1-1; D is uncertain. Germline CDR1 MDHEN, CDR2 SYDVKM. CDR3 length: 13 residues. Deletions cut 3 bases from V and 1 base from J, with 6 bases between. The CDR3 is CASSLRANTEAFF. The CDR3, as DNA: TGTGCCAGCAGTTTGAGAGCGAACACTGAAGCTTTCTTT.

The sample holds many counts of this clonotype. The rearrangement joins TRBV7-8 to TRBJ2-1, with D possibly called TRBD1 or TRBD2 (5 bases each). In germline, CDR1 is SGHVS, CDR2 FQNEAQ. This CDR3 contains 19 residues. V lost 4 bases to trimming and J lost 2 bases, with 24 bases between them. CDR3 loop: CASSSRGPTRQGTYNEQFF. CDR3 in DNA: TGTGCCAGCAGCTCCCGGGGACCTACTCGGCAGGGCACCTACAATGAGCAGTTCTTC.

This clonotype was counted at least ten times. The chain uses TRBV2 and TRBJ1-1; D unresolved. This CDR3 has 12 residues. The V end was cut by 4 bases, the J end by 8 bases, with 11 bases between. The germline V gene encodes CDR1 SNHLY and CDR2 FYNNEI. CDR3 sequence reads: CASSVQGWEAFF. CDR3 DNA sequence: TGTGCCAGCAGTGTACAAGGTTGGGAAGCTTTCTTT.

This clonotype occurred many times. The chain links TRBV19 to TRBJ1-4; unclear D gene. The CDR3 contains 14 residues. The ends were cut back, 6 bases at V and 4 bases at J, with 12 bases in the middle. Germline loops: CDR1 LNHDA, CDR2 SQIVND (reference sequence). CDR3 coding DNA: TGTGCCAGTAGGCCAGACACGCGTAATGAAAAACTGTTTTTT. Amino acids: CASRPDTRNEKLFF.

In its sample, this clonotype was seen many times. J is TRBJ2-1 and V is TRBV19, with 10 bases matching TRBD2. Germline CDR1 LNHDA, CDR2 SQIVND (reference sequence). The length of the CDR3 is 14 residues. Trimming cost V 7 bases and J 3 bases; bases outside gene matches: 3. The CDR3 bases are TGTGCCAGTAAGGAGCGGGGGGGCTACAATGAGCAGTTCTTC. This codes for CASKERGGYNEQFF.

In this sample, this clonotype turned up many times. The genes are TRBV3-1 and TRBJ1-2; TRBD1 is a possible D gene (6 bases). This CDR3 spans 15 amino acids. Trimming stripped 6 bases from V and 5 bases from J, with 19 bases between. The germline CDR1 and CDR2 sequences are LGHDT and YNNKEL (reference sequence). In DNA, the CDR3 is TGTGCCAGCAGTCGCAACACGGACAGCTGGTATGGCTACACCTTC. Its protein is CASSRNTDSWYGYTF.

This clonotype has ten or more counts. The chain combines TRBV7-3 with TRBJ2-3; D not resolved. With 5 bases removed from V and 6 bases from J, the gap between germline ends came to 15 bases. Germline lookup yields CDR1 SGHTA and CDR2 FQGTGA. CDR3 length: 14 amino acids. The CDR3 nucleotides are TGTGCCAGCAGCAAATCCCCGGTGGGCGATACGCAGTATTTT. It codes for CASSKSPVGDTQYF.

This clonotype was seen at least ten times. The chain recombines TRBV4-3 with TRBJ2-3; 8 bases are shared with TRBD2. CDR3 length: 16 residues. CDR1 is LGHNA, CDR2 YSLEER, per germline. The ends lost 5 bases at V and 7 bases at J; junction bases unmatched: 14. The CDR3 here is CASSSTAGGGGNTQYF. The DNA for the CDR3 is TGCGCCAGCAGCTCAACCGCCGGGGGCGGGGGGAATACGCAGTATTTT.

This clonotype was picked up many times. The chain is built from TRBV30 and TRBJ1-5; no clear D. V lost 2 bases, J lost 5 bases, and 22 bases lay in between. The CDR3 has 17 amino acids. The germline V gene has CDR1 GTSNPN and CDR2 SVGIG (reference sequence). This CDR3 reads CAWSPATGRSIDQPQHF. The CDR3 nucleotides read TGTGCCTGGAGTCCAGCTACCGGCCGGAGCATAGATCAGCCCCAGCATTTT.

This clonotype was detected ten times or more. CDR3 protein: CASRTGRDTGELFF. CDR3 nucleotide sequence: TGTGCCAGCAGAACAGGGAGGGACACCGGGGAGCTGTTTTTT. This rearrangement joins TRBV28 to TRBJ2-2; perhaps TRBD2 as D (7 bases). Germline values: CDR1 MDHEN, CDR2 SYDVKM. The ends were cut back, 6 bases at V and 3 bases at J, with 11 bases in the middle. This CDR3 spans 14 amino acids.

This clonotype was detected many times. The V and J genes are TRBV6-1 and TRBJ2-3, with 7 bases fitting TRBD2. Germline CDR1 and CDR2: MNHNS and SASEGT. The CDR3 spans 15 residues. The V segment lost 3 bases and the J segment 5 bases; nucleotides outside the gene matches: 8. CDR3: CASSDLPGGRDTQYF. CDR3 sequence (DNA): TGTGCCAGCAGTGATTTGCCGGGGGGTAGAGATACGCAGTATTTT.

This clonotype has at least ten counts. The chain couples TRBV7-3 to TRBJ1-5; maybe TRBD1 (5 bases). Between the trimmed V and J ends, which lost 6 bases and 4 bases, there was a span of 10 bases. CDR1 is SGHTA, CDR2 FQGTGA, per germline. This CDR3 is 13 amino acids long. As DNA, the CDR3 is TGTGCCAGCAGTGGGGCGTCAAATCAGCCCCAGCATTTT. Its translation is CASSGASNQPQHF.

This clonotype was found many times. CDR3 in DNA: TGTGCCAGCAGCTTAACCACTAGCGGGAGGGTCGCAGATACGCAGTATTTT. Translation gives CASSLTTSGRVADTQYF. The genes are TRBV11-3 and TRBJ2-3; 13 nucleotides line up with TRBD2. The CDR3 is made up of 17 amino acids. Germline CDR1 SGHNT, CDR2 YENEEA. V gave up 2 bases and J gave up 4 bases; unmatched junction bases: 6.

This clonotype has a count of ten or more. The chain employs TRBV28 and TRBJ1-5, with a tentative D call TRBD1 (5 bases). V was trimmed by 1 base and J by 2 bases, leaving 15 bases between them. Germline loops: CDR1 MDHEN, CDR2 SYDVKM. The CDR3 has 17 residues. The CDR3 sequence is CASSLSGWLVGNQPQHF. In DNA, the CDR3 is TGTGCCAGCAGTTTATCAGGGTGGCTTGTCGGCAATCAGCCCCAGCATTTT.

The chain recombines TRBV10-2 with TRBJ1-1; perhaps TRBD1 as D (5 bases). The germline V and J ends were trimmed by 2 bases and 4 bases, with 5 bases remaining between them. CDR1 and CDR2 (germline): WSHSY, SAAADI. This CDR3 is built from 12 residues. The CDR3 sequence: CASSEGATEAFF. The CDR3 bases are TGCGCCAGCAGTGAGGGGGCCACTGAAGCTTTCTTT.

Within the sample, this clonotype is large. The CDR3 region is CASSVPVTAISEAFF. As DNA, the CDR3 is TGTGCCAGCAGTGTTCCCGTGACAGCCATATCTGAAGCTTTCTTT. This sequence joins TRBV28 and TRBJ1-1; D might be TRBD1 (5 bases). The germline CDR1 and CDR2 sequences are MDHEN and SYDVKM. CDR3 length equals 15 residues. V was trimmed by 5 bases and J by 6 bases, leaving 19 bases between them.